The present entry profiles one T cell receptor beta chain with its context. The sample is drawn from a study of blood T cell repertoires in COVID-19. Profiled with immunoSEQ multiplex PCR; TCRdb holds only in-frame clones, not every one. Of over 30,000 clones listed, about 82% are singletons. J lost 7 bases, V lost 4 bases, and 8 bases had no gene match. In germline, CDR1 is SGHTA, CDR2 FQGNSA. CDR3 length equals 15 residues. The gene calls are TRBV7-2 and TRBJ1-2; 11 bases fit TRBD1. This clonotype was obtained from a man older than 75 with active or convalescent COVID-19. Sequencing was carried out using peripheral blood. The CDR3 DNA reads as TGTGCCAGCAGCTCCTCAGAAGGACAGGGGGCTGGCTACACCTTC. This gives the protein CASSSSEGQGAGYTF.